This paragraph reports one T cell receptor (beta chain). Its antigen is not known. The sample originates from a study of T cell responses to AZD1222 COVID-19 vaccine. Generated by immunoSEQ multiplex PCR, the TCRdb table keeps only in-frame clones and is missing some. The sample includes about 39,000 clones, 88% of them seen just once. General study results and limits: Nearly half of spike-specific TCRs reportedly target unmutated variant regions. Donors, mostly white British, included more females; clonal diversity was possibly underestimated.

Source: peripheral blood, taken 28 days after the second dose of the MenACWY control vaccine. The receptor was derived from an adult who received the MenACWY meningococcal vaccine as a control.

The DNA of the CDR3 is TGTGCCAGCAGCCCCCGACTAGCGGGAGATGATACGCAGTATTTT. Translating gives CASSPRLAGDDTQYF. This sequence joins TRBV9 and TRBJ2-3; 12 nucleotides line up with TRBD2. The CDR3 sequence is 15 residues long. Per the germline V gene, CDR1 is SGDLS and CDR2 is YYNGEE. The V segment lost 4 bases and the J segment 6 bases; nucleotides outside the gene matches: 6.